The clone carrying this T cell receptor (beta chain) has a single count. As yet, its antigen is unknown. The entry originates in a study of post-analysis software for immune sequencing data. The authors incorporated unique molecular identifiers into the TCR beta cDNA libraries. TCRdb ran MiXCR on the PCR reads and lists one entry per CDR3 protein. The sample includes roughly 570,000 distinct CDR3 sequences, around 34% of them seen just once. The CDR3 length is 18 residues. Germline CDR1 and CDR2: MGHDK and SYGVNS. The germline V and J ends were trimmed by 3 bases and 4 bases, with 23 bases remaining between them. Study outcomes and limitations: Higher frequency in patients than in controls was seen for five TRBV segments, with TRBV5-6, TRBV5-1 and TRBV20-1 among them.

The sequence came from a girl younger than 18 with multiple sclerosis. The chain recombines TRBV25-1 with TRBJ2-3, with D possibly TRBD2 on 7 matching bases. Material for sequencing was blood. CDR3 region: CASSDVGGLGTTADTQYF. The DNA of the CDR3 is TGTGCCAGCAGTGATGTGGGGGGCTTGGGGACTACCGCAGATACGCAGTATTTT.